The next 10 T cell receptor beta chains were all read from a single sample in a study of blood T cell repertoires in COVID-19. TCRdb's copy holds only in-frame clones and misses some; the assay was immunoSEQ multiplex PCR. The sample consists of hundreds of thousands of clones, about 88% of them appearing once. The material sequenced was PBMCs or T cells enriched from blood (not recorded which). These TCRs come from a man between 60 and 75 years old who had recovered from COVID-19.

This clone was found once. The genes are TRBV19 and TRBJ1-2; 7 nucleotides match TRBD1. The length of the CDR3 is 15 residues. Germline CDR1 LNHDA, CDR2 SQIVND (reference sequence). Losses at the gene ends were 6 bases for V and 0 bases for J; bases not matched to a gene: 7. The CDR3 here is CASRTTGTANYGYTF. CDR3 nucleotides: TGTGCCAGTAGAACAACCGGGACAGCTAACTATGGCTACACCTTC.

The V and J genes are TRBV7-9 and TRBJ1-4; 7 nucleotides match TRBD1. The CDR3 extends over 16 amino acids. Germline V gene lookup returns CDR1 SEHNR and CDR2 FQNEAQ (reference sequence). Trimming at V came to 1 base and at J to 6 bases, leaving 8 bases not matched to a gene. The CDR3 nucleotides are TGTGCCAGCAGCTTAGACGTCCACAGGGGTTATGAAAAACTGTTTTTT. Translated, it gives CASSLDVHRGYEKLFF.

The chain employs TRBV11-2 and TRBJ2-2, with D perhaps TRBD1 (6 bases). Trimming shortened V by 1 base and J by 2 bases, and 8 bases separated the two germline ends. CDR3 length: 15 residues. CDR1 and CDR2 (germline): SGHAT, FQNNGV. Written as DNA, the CDR3 is TGTGCCAGCAGCTTAGCAGGGGCCAACACCGGGGAGCTGTTTTTT. Translation: CASSLAGANTGELFF.

This clone was counted once. The chain links TRBV11-2 to TRBJ1-3; D unresolved. Germline V gives CDR1 SGHAT, CDR2 FQNNGV. This CDR3 has 14 amino acids. Trimming shortened V by 4 bases and J by 5 bases, and 12 bases separated the two germline ends. Written as DNA, the CDR3 is TGTGCCAGCAGCTCCAATAGTGGTCGAAACACCATATATTTT. Its translation is CASSSNSGRNTIYF. The variable domain in full, with the rest retrieved from reference TRBV11-2 and TRBJ1-3, is EAGVAQSPRYKIIEKRQSVAFWCNPISGHATLYWYQQILGQGPKLLIQFQNNGVVDDSQLPKDRFSAERLKGVDSTLKIQPAKLEDSAVYLCASSSNSGRNTIYFGEGSWLTVV.

This chain joins TRBV19 and TRBJ1-5; TRBD1 matches at 10 bases. Trimming cost V 6 bases and J 0 bases; bases outside gene matches: 11. Germline V CDR1 and CDR2: LNHDA, SQIVND (reference sequence). The CDR3 sequence is 18 residues long. This chain's CDR3 is CASRKTGGFGNSNQPQHF. The DNA of the CDR3 is TGTGCCAGTAGAAAGACAGGGGGCTTCGGAAATAGCAATCAGCCCCAGCATTTT.

This rearrangement joins TRBV11-2 to TRBJ1-6; D ambiguous. V was shortened by 3 bases and J by 10 bases, with 7 bases between the two germline ends. CDR3 length: 12 residues. CDR1 SGHAT and CDR2 FQNNGV come from the germline V gene. The CDR3 bases are TGTGCCAGCAGCTTGGAGAGGTCACCCCTCCACTTT. This gives the protein CASSLERSPLHF.

The chain carries TRBV9 and TRBJ2-3, with D possibly TRBD2 on 6 matching bases. The CDR3 loop spans 14 amino acids. Trimming took off 6 bases at V and 2 bases at J, with 13 bases between the two ends. CDR1 and CDR2 from the germline V gene are SGDLS and YYNGEE. This CDR3 reads CASKPGLTTDTQYF. In DNA, the CDR3 is TGTGCCAGCAAACCGGGACTTACCACAGATACGCAGTATTTT.

The chain joins TRBV5-4 to TRBJ1-5; no reliable D call. The CDR3 loop spans 13 amino acids. The germline V gene has CDR1 SGHNT and CDR2 YYREEE (reference sequence). V lost 4 bases and J 6 bases, leaving 11 bases between the germline ends. CDR3: CASSLNAGQPQHF. The CDR3 DNA reads as TGTGCCAGCAGCCTCAACGCGGGTCAGCCCCAGCATTTT.

V and J are TRBV6-1 and TRBJ1-1, with a weak D call TRBD1 (5 bases). In germline, CDR1 is MNHNS, CDR2 SASEGT. V dropped 3 bases and J dropped 3 bases, with 5 bases sitting between them. The CDR3 is made up of 12 amino acids. The CDR3 sequence is CASSDRDTEAFF. In nucleotides, the CDR3 is TGTGCCAGCAGTGACAGGGACACTGAAGCTTTCTTT.

The chain is built from TRBV3-1 (or the pseudogene TRBV3-2) and TRBJ1-2; 8 bases are shared with TRBD1. V shed 4 bases and J 0 bases; nucleotides not matched to a gene: 4. The CDR3 has 15 amino acids. Looked up from germline, CDR1 is LGHDT and CDR2 is YNNKEL (reference sequence). CDR3 amino acids: CASSLNRGSNYGYTF. DNA for the CDR3: TGTGCCAGCAGCCTAAACAGGGGGTCTAACTATGGCTACACCTTC.